The rows below give T cell receptor beta chains drawn from one sample of a study of T cells after posttransplantation cyclophosphamide. Profiling relied on immunoSEQ multiplex PCR, and the TCRdb table lists in-frame clones only, not all of them. Sampling found 30,000 or so clones, none seen once. Input material: PBMCs. These receptors all stem from a woman aged 25 to 39 in good health and a related stem cell transplant donor. Both conserved end residues are part of each CDR3. A D gene is named only where the DNA matches it firmly. Clone size is given for some rows only: seen once, a few or many times, or a class if the clone is expanded.

D	J	size	V	CDR3	DNA
NA	TRBJ1-6	many	TRBV27	CASSFGGGSSPLHF	TGTGCCAGCAGTTTTGGGGGGGGAAGTTCACCCCTCCACTTT
NA	TRBJ2-1	few	TRBV9	CASSNWGGPISYNEQFF	TGTGCCAGCAGTAACTGGGGGGGGCCAATCTCCTACAATGAGCAGTTCTTC
NA	TRBJ1-4	many	TRBV4-3	CASSHNRDVGEKLFF	TGCGCCAGCAGCCACAACAGGGACGTTGGGGAAAAACTGTTTTTT
NA	TRBJ1-2	many	TRBV10-2	CASHKERRGYGYTF	TGCGCCAGCCATAAGGAGAGGCGCGGGTATGGCTACACCTTC
TRBD1	TRBJ1-2	few	TRBV25-1	CASSERGQGVGGYTF	TGTGCCAGCAGTGAAAGGGGACAGGGGGTTGGTGGCTACACCTTC
TRBD1	TRBJ2-7	NA	TRBV9	CASSGRQGFYEQYF	TGTGCCAGCAGCGGACGACAGGGTTTCTACGAGCAGTACTTC
NA	TRBJ2-5	few	TRBV2	CASLGSQETQYF	TGTGCCAGCCTAGGTAGCCAAGAGACCCAGTACTTC
TRBD1	TRBJ1-1	many	TRBV5-5	CASSLGAGGHTEAFF	TGTGCCAGCAGCTTGGGAGCAGGGGGCCACACTGAAGCTTTCTTT
TRBD1	TRBJ1-5	many	TRBV2	CASSNGQGNQPQHF	TGTGCCAGCAGTAATGGACAGGGTAATCAGCCCCAGCATTTT
NA	TRBJ1-2	many	TRBV24-1	CATSALGPGVHGYTF	TGTGCCACCAGTGCCCTGGGACCAGGGGTCCATGGCTACACCTTC
NA	TRBJ1-2	many	TRBV5-4	CASSYDPQDVGGYTF	TGTGCCAGCAGCTATGACCCACAGGACGTCGGCGGCTACACCTTC
NA	TRBJ1-2	many	TRBV5-1	CASSRFSNYGYTF	TGCGCCAGCAGTCGTTTCTCTAACTATGGCTACACCTTC
TRBD1	TRBJ2-7	many	TRBV5-1	CASSLGGTGVYEQYF	TGCGCCAGCAGCTTGGGTGGGACAGGGGTCTACGAGCAGTACTTC
TRBD1	TRBJ1-1	many	TRBV6-1	CASSERDRAVGAFF	TGTGCCAGCAGTGAGCGAGACAGGGCGGTGGGAGCTTTCTTT
NA	TRBJ1-1	many	TRBV6-5	CASSPSPSNTEAFF	TGTGCCAGCAGCCCGTCCCCTTCGAACACTGAAGCTTTCTTT
NA	TRBJ1-2	many	TRBV10-1	CASSESPGNNYGYTF	TGCGCCAGCAGTGAGTCACCAGGGAATAACTATGGCTACACCTTC
NA	TRBJ2-3	many	TRBV11-3	CASSLDGAGTDTQYF	TGTGCCAGCAGCTTAGATGGGGCAGGCACAGATACGCAGTATTTT
NA	TRBJ1-1	many	TRBV2	CASSKRVEAFF	TGTGCCAGTTCGAAGAGGGTGGAAGCTTTCTTT
NA	TRBJ1-6	NA	TRBV28	CASRYRESSPLHF	TGTGCCAGCAGGTACCGCGAGAGTTCACCCCTCCACTTT
TRBD2	TRBJ2-7	many	TRBV7-9	CASSPTSQVYEQYF	TGTGCCAGCAGTCCGACTAGCCAGGTGTACGAGCAGTACTTC
NA	TRBJ2-3	many	TRBV28	CASSLLARPDTQYF	TGTGCCAGCAGTTTGCTGGCCCGTCCAGATACGCAGTATTTT
NA	TRBJ2-7	many	TRBV27	CASSSNRVRYEQYF	TGTGCCAGCAGTTCGAACAGGGTACGCTACGAGCAGTACTTC
NA	TRBJ2-7	NA	TRBV6-2/TRBV6-3	CASSFTYEQYF	TGTGCCAGCAGTTTTACCTACGAGCAGTACTTC
TRBD1	TRBJ2-7	few	TRBV28	CASSPTGGSYEQYF	TGTGCCAGCAGTCCGACAGGGGGGTCCTACGAGCAGTACTTC
NA	TRBJ1-1	NA	TRBV27	CASNPAGSLLAFF	TGTGCCAGCAACCCAGCAGGTTCGTTGTTGGCTTTCTTT
TRBD2	TRBJ2-5	NA	TRBV30	CAWTSGGFQETQYF	TGTGCCTGGACTAGCGGGGGTTTTCAAGAGACCCAGTACTTC
NA	TRBJ1-5	many	TRBV5-5	CASSPGQYSNQPQHF	TGTGCCAGCAGCCCTGGACAGTATAGCAATCAGCCCCAGCATTTT
NA	TRBJ1-3	many	TRBV6-5	CASSSQGLSSGNTIYF	TGTGCCAGCAGTTCCCAAGGTTTGTCCTCTGGAAACACCATATATTTT
NA	TRBJ2-3	few	TRBV15	CATSRGQDTDTQYF	TGTGCCACCAGCAGAGGACAGGACACAGATACGCAGTATTTT
NA	TRBJ1-5	many	TRBV6-2/TRBV6-3	CASSYSPNRRNQPQHF	TGTGCCAGCAGTTACTCGCCCAACAGACGAAATCAGCCCCAGCATTTT
NA	TRBJ2-7	few	TRBV19	CASSIGHSSYEQYF	TGTGCCAGTAGTATAGGCCACAGCTCTTACGAGCAGTACTTC
NA	TRBJ2-7	many	TRBV11-1	CASSLDRPYEQYF	TGTGCCAGCAGCTTAGACAGGCCCTACGAGCAGTACTTC
TRBD1	TRBJ1-4	many	TRBV28	CASSLELGGGNEKLFF	TGTGCCAGCAGTCTGGAACTAGGGGGCGGGAATGAAAAACTGTTTTTT